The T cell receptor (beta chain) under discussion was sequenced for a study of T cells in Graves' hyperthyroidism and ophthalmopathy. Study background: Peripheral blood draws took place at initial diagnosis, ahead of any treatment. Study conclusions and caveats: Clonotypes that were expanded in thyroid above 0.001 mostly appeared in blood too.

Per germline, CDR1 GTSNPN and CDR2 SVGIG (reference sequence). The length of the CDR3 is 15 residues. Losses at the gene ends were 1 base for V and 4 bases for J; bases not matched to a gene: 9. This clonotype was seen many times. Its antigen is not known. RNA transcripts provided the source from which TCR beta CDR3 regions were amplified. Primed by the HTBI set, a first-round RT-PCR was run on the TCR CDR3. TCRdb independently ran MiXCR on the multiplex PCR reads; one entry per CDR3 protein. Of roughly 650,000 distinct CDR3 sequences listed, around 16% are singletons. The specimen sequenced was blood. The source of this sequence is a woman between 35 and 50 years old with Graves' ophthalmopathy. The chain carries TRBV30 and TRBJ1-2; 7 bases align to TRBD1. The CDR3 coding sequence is TGTGCCTGGAGTGAGGGGGCCGCCGTTTTCTATGGCTACACCTTC. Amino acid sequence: CAWSEGAAVFYGYTF.